A selection of T cell receptor beta chains follows, all from one sample in a study of T cell responses to AZD1222 COVID-19 vaccine. This table comes from immunoSEQ multiplex PCR, and its TCRdb copy is limited to in-frame clones, with some not included. Here the sample spans more than 75,000 clones, about 91% being singletons. The source was peripheral blood, collected on day 0 of AZD1222 vaccination. The receptors were sampled from an adult in good health. The CDR3 runs from the conserved cysteine through the conserved F or W. Each record gives: J gene, clone size, V gene, D gene, CDR3 DNA, CDR3 protein. D genes are given only for firm matches. Where a row states a size, it is once, few, many or the class of an expanded clone; other rows omit it.

j_call: TRBJ2-3
clone_size: once
v_call: TRBV19
d_call: NA
cdr3_nt: TGTGCCAGTAGTATCTACCAAACAGATACGCAGTATTTT
cdr3_aa: CASSIYQTDTQYF

j_call: TRBJ2-2
clone_size: NA
v_call: TRBV5-4
d_call: TRBD2
cdr3_nt: TGTGCCAGCAGCTTGGGCCTAGCGGGTGCGAACACCGGGGAGCTGTTTTTT
cdr3_aa: CASSLGLAGANTGELFF

j_call: TRBJ1-4
clone_size: few
v_call: TRBV28
d_call: TRBD1
cdr3_nt: TGTGCCAGCAGTTCTAGGGGGCGAGGTGAAAAACTGTTTTTT
cdr3_aa: CASSSRGRGEKLFF

j_call: TRBJ1-5
clone_size: NA
v_call: TRBV11-2
d_call: NA
cdr3_nt: TGTGCCAGCAGCTTAGATTGGGGTCCGGAGCAGCCCCAGCATTTT
cdr3_aa: CASSLDWGPEQPQHF

j_call: TRBJ1-5
clone_size: NA
v_call: TRBV19
d_call: TRBD1
cdr3_nt: TGTGCCAGTAGTAGGGACAGGTATCAGCCCCAGCATTTT
cdr3_aa: CASSRDRYQPQHF

j_call: TRBJ2-7
clone_size: NA
v_call: TRBV10-3
d_call: TRBD2
cdr3_nt: TGTGCCATCAGTGAGTCTGGCGGGAGAGGGTACGAGCAGTACTTC
cdr3_aa: CAISESGGRGYEQYF

j_call: TRBJ2-1
clone_size: NA
v_call: TRBV21-1
d_call: NA
cdr3_nt: TGTGCCAGCAGCAAAGGAGGACTAGCGGGGAGGTTCTTC
cdr3_aa: CASSKGGLAGRFF

j_call: TRBJ2-5
clone_size: NA
v_call: TRBV9
d_call: NA
cdr3_nt: TGTGCCAGCGGACCTATGGGACACCCACAAGAGACCCAGTACTTC
cdr3_aa: CASGPMGHPQETQYF

j_call: TRBJ2-4
clone_size: NA
v_call: TRBV4-1
d_call: TRBD2
cdr3_nt: TGCGCCAGCGGGGGGGTAGGGTACCTAGCCAAAAACATTCAGTACTTC
cdr3_aa: CASGGVGYLAKNIQYF

j_call: TRBJ2-1
clone_size: NA
v_call: TRBV12-3/TRBV12-4
d_call: TRBD1
cdr3_nt: TGTGCCAGCAGACCTACAGGGGTGGATGAGCAGTTCTTC
cdr3_aa: CASRPTGVDEQFF

j_call: TRBJ2-4
clone_size: NA
v_call: TRBV10-3
d_call: NA
cdr3_nt: TGTGCCATCAGTGAACCTCTACGAAAAAACATTCAGTACTTC
cdr3_aa: CAISEPLRKNIQYF

j_call: TRBJ2-7
clone_size: NA
v_call: TRBV28
d_call: NA
cdr3_nt: TGTGCCGCCGGGACTTCCTACGAGCAGTACTTC
cdr3_aa: CAAGTSYEQYF

j_call: TRBJ2-1
clone_size: NA
v_call: TRBV24-1
d_call: NA
cdr3_nt: TGTGCCACCAGGTCTAGCGATTGGGATGAGCAGTTCTTC
cdr3_aa: CATRSSDWDEQFF

j_call: TRBJ2-2
clone_size: NA
v_call: TRBV5-1
d_call: NA
cdr3_nt: TGCGCCAGCAGCTTGGTTACCGGACAGAACACCGGGGAGCTGTTTTTT
cdr3_aa: CASSLVTGQNTGELFF

j_call: TRBJ1-6
clone_size: NA
v_call: TRBV19
d_call: NA
cdr3_nt: TGTGCCAGTAGCTCGAGGGGCGCTTATAATTCACCCCTCCACTTT
cdr3_aa: CASSSRGAYNSPLHF

j_call: TRBJ1-5
clone_size: few
v_call: TRBV7-6
d_call: NA
cdr3_nt: TGTGCCAGCAGCTTACAGTCAGGGGACAATCAGCCCCAGCATTTT
cdr3_aa: CASSLQSGDNQPQHF

j_call: TRBJ1-6
clone_size: NA
v_call: TRBV7-9
d_call: TRBD1
cdr3_nt: TGTGCCAGCAGCTCCGGGACAGGGTGGCCGAATTCACCCCTCCACTTT
cdr3_aa: CASSSGTGWPNSPLHF

j_call: TRBJ1-3
clone_size: NA
v_call: TRBV9
d_call: NA
cdr3_nt: TGTGCCAGCAGCGGAGCTCAAAATGGAAACACCATATATTTT
cdr3_aa: CASSGAQNGNTIYF

j_call: TRBJ2-3
clone_size: NA
v_call: TRBV6-5
d_call: NA
cdr3_nt: TGTGCCAGCAGTTACACGGGAGAATTGACAGATACGCAGTATTTT
cdr3_aa: CASSYTGELTDTQYF

j_call: TRBJ2-7
clone_size: NA
v_call: TRBV30
d_call: TRBD2
cdr3_nt: TGTGCCTGGACGGCGACTAGCGGGAGACCCTCTGGGTACGAGCAGTACTTC
cdr3_aa: CAWTATSGRPSGYEQYF

j_call: TRBJ2-5
clone_size: NA
v_call: TRBV7-9
d_call: NA
cdr3_nt: TGTGCCAGCAGCCCCGAGCCTCAAGAGACCCAGTACTTC
cdr3_aa: CASSPEPQETQYF

j_call: TRBJ2-5
clone_size: once
v_call: TRBV10-3
d_call: NA
cdr3_nt: TGTGCCATCAGTGAGGGGCGGATCGAAGAGACCCAGTACTTC
cdr3_aa: CAISEGRIEETQYF

j_call: TRBJ2-3
clone_size: NA
v_call: TRBV6-2/TRBV6-3
d_call: NA
cdr3_nt: TGTGCCAGCAGTTACTCGGTCAGCACAGATACGCAGTATTTT
cdr3_aa: CASSYSVSTDTQYF

j_call: TRBJ1-6
clone_size: medium-sized
v_call: TRBV28
d_call: NA
cdr3_nt: TGTGCCAGCAGTCGTGGTCTCGGACCCCTCCACTTT
cdr3_aa: CASSRGLGPLHF

j_call: TRBJ1-1
clone_size: NA
v_call: TRBV6-5
d_call: NA
cdr3_nt: TGTGCCAGCAGTTACACACAAATGAACACTGAAGCTTTCTTT
cdr3_aa: CASSYTQMNTEAFF

j_call: TRBJ2-1
clone_size: NA
v_call: TRBV9
d_call: TRBD2
cdr3_nt: TGTGCCAGCAGCGTAGATGGGGCTAGCGGAGCCCCCTACAATGAGCAGTTCTTC
cdr3_aa: CASSVDGASGAPYNEQFF

j_call: TRBJ2-1
clone_size: NA
v_call: TRBV7-2
d_call: NA
cdr3_nt: TGTGCCAGCAGTCCTCGGGTGGGGATGAGCTCCTACAATGAGCAGTTCTTC
cdr3_aa: CASSPRVGMSSYNEQFF

j_call: TRBJ1-6
clone_size: NA
v_call: TRBV18
d_call: TRBD1
cdr3_nt: TGTGCCAGCTCACGACGGGACAGGGTCAATTCACCCCTCCACTTT
cdr3_aa: CASSRRDRVNSPLHF

j_call: TRBJ1-1
clone_size: NA
v_call: TRBV23-1
d_call: NA
cdr3_nt: TGCGCCAGCAGTCCACCCCAGAACACTGAAGCTTTCTTT
cdr3_aa: CASSPPQNTEAFF

j_call: TRBJ2-5
clone_size: NA
v_call: TRBV3-1/TRBV3-2
d_call: TRBD2
cdr3_nt: TGTGCCAGCAGCCGACGAGCGGGAGGCCAAGAGACCCAGTACTTC
cdr3_aa: CASSRRAGGQETQYF

j_call: TRBJ2-5
clone_size: NA
v_call: TRBV5-1
d_call: NA
cdr3_nt: TGCGCCAGCAGCTTTAAGGGTAGCCAAGAGACCCAGTACTTC
cdr3_aa: CASSFKGSQETQYF

j_call: TRBJ1-2
clone_size: NA
v_call: TRBV6-1
d_call: NA
cdr3_nt: TGTGCCAGCAGTGACAGCTCCTTGGATGGCTACACCTTC
cdr3_aa: CASSDSSLDGYTF